These 9 T cell receptor beta chains were sequenced from one sample in a study of CD8 T cells in ankylosing spondylitis. A single record per CDR3 protein comes from TCRdb applying MiXCR to the 5' RACE reads. Here the sample spans about 260,000 distinct CDR3 sequences, roughly 25% being singletons. The sequenced material came from blood, either unsorted or a sorted T cell fraction (not recorded which). The receptors stem from a male donor with ankylosing spondylitis or in good health (not recorded which).

Only a few counts were recorded for this clonotype. The genes are TRBV5-4 and TRBJ2-3, with D perhaps TRBD2 (5 bases). Per germline, CDR1 SGHNT and CDR2 YYREEE (reference sequence). The V end lost 3 bases, the J end lost 2 bases, and 13 bases lay between the germline ends. CDR3 length: 15 residues. CDR3 loop: CASSSGISSTDTQYF. CDR3 coding DNA: TGTGCCAGCAGCTCCGGGATCTCTTCCACAGATACGCAGTATTTT.

In this sample, this clonotype turned up a few times. CDR3 region: CASSLERGGETQYF. Here the CDR3 DNA reads TGCGCCAGCAGCTTGGAGAGGGGAGGAGAGACCCAGTACTTC. The gene calls are TRBV5-1 and TRBJ2-5; weak D call: TRBD2 (6 bases). The V end was cut by 0 bases, the J end by 4 bases, with 10 bases between. CDR1 SGHRS and CDR2 YFSETQ come from the germline V gene. There are 14 residues in the CDR3.

The chain recombines TRBV20-1 with TRBJ2-4; the D is unclear. Germline V gene data show CDR1 as DFQATT and CDR2 as SNEGSKA (reference sequence). The CDR3 has 15 residues. V lost 2 bases and J lost 0, with 11 bases in between. The CDR3 nucleotides are TGCAGTGCTAGACCGCCTATTGTAGCCAAAAACATTCAGTACTTC. This encodes CSARPPIVAKNIQYF.

DNA for the CDR3: TGTGCCAGCAGCCGCCTGGGACAGGACCGCACTGAAGCTTTCTTT. This translates into CASSRLGQDRTEAFF. The V and J genes are TRBV6-5 and TRBJ1-1, with TRBD1 matching over 8 bases. The V and J ends lost 6 bases and 4 bases, in that order; junction bases with no gene match: 10. Germline CDR1 is MNHEY and CDR2 is SVGAGI. The CDR3 has 15 residues.

This rearrangement joins TRBV20-1 to TRBJ1-1, with a tentative D call TRBD1 (5 bases). Between the trimmed V and J ends, which lost 4 bases and 1 base, there was a span of 19 bases. The germline V gene encodes CDR1 DFQATT and CDR2 SNEGSKA (reference sequence). The CDR3 spans 16 residues. The CDR3 DNA reads as TGCAGTGCTATAGATCCGTTACGGGGGTCGAACACTGAAGCTTTCTTT. Translating gives CSAIDPLRGSNTEAFF.

With regard to this clonotype: An end of the junction does not agree with germline; a read error may underlie this. J is TRBJ2-7 and V is TRBV12-3 or TRBV12-4; no clear D. The CDR3 loop spans 14 amino acids. In DNA, the CDR3 is TGTGCCAGCAGTTTAGCTGGCGTTCCCTACGGGCAGTACTTC. Its translation: CASSLAGVPYGQYF.

This rearrangement joins TRBV2 to TRBJ2-5; D is perhaps TRBD2 (6 bases). Deletions cut 6 bases from V and 1 base from J, with 15 bases between. The CDR3 is made up of 15 amino acids. Looked up from germline, CDR1 is SNHLY and CDR2 is FYNNEI. In DNA form, the CDR3 reads TGTGCCAGCAGCAGGCCTGGGGGGATCCAAGAGACCCAGTACTTC. Encoded protein: CASSRPGGIQETQYF.

J is TRBJ2-3 and V is TRBV2; TRBD1 is a possible D gene (6 bases). CDR3 size: 16 residues. Trimming stripped 5 bases from V and 10 bases from J, with 25 bases between. Per the germline V gene, CDR1 is SNHLY and CDR2 is FYNNEI. The CDR3 coding sequence is TGTGCCAGCAGTAGCCCGACAGGTCACCTCGATGGAGCGCAGTATTTT. This translates into CASSSPTGHLDGAQYF.

This chain uses TRBV29-1 with TRBJ2-5; D is unclear. Germline V gene data show CDR1 as SQVTM and CDR2 as ANQGSEA. This CDR3 contains 12 residues. The V and J ends lost 7 bases and 5 bases respectively, with 14 bases between them. CDR3 in amino acids: CSGETATETQYF. CDR3 DNA: TGCAGCGGCGAAACAGCGACGGAGACCCAGTACTTC.